This T cell receptor (beta chain) was retrieved from a study of T cells in Graves' hyperthyroidism and ophthalmopathy. Per germline, CDR1 SGHRS and CDR2 YFSETQ. CDR3 size: 16 residues. The V and J ends lost 3 bases and 1 base respectively, with 16 bases between them. This clonotype was observed a few times. Inclusion characteristics of ophthalmopathy patients comprised a Clinical Activity Score of at least 3, a NOSPECS grade of at least 4, and duration under 3 months. TCR beta CDR3 region amplification was performed from RNA transcripts. The HTBI primer set was used in a first-round RT-PCR of the TCR CDR3. MiXCR was run by TCRdb on the multiplex PCR reads, yielding one entry per CDR3 protein. Of roughly 500,000 distinct CDR3 sequences in the sample, about 20% were seen once.

The source material was blood. The chain uses TRBV5-1 and TRBJ1-1; D is possibly TRBD1 (6 bases). This receptor was obtained from a woman between 70 and 85 years old with Graves' ophthalmopathy. The CDR3 DNA sequence: TGCGCCAGCAGCTACGACCCGACAGGTACGAACACTGAAGCTTTCTTT. Translation: CASSYDPTGTNTEAFF. Drawing the rest from reference TRBV5-1 and TRBJ1-1, the complete variable domain is KAGVTQTPRYLIKTRGQQVTLSCSPISGHRSVSWYQQTPGQGLQFLFEYFSETQRNKGNFPGRFSGRQFSNSRSEMNVSTLELGDSALYLCASSYDPTGTNTEAFFGQGTRLTVV.